Below, one T cell receptor (beta chain) is given with its context. Its specificity is unknown. After removal of 4 bases from V and 2 bases from J, the junction contained 9 bases not matched to a gene. The CDR3 covers 16 residues. The V gene's germline CDR1 is MNHEY and CDR2 SVGAGI. The record originates from a study of cytomegalovirus exposure and HLA in healthy donors. Across the study: Membership in the Caucasian-associated ancestry cluster was found for approximately 85% of 300 to 400 genotyped donors.

It was with 60 Vbeta and 13 Jbeta primers that the PCR ran. The assay was immunoSEQ multiplex PCR, and TCRdb's table has in-frame clones only and misses some. The sample records tens of thousands of clones, approximately 89% being singletons. Study observations and caveats: Accounts indicate the classifier identified cytomegalovirus status with strong specificity and sensitivity. Sequencing had likely introduced a cluster of highly shared sequence variants as an artifact.

Donors in the study were healthy people who gave bone marrow. The sequence was collected from a man younger than 45 in good health and CMV-seropositive. This rearrangement joins TRBV6-5 to TRBJ2-3; 7 bases line up with TRBD2. The specimen sequenced was PBMCs. CDR3 residues: CASSFRASGATDTQYF. Here the CDR3 DNA reads TGTGCCAGCAGTTTTAGGGCTAGCGGAGCCACAGATACGCAGTATTTT.